A single sample is the source of the 30 T cell receptor beta chains below, sequenced in a study of blood T cell repertoires in COVID-19. Here immunoSEQ multiplex PCR was the method, and the copy in TCRdb shows in-frame clones only, minus some. The table records roughly 220,000 clones, about 91% of them present only once. Sequenced sample: PBMCs or T cells enriched from blood (not recorded which). The receptors originated from a woman in her fifties or sixties with acute COVID-19.

The chain joins TRBV20-1 to TRBJ1-2, with D uncertain. The germline V and J ends were trimmed by 7 bases and 2 bases, with 5 bases remaining between them. The CDR3 contains 10 residues. The germline CDR1 and CDR2 sequences are DFQATT and SNEGSKA (reference sequence). The DNA for the CDR3 is TGCAGTGAACAGAACTATGGCTACACCTTC. Its protein product is CSEQNYGYTF.

The chain carries TRBV27 and TRBJ1-4; maybe TRBD1 (5 bases). Germline V gives CDR1 MNHEY, CDR2 SMNVEV (reference sequence). The CDR3 is made up of 16 amino acids. V shed 11 bases and J shed 0 bases, with 19 bases lying between them. The CDR3 sequence is CASRGVQRATNEKLFF. Written as DNA, the CDR3 is TGTGCCTCCCGGGGGGTCCAGCGCGCAACTAATGAAAAACTGTTTTTT.

The chain links TRBV7-2 to TRBJ2-7; D not certain. CDR3 length equals 15 residues. Deletions cut 2 bases from V and 1 base from J, with 12 bases between. Germline values: CDR1 SGHTA, CDR2 FQGNSA. The CDR3 nucleotides read TGTGCCAGCAGCTTAAGCCGGGTCTCGTCCTACGAGCAGTACTTC. Protein: CASSLSRVSSYEQYF.

The J gene is TRBJ2-7, the V gene TRBV27; D ambiguous. Per germline, CDR1 MNHEY and CDR2 SMNVEV (reference sequence). This CDR3 spans 16 amino acids. With 2 bases removed from V and 6 bases from J, the gap between germline ends came to 20 bases. For the CDR3, the DNA is TGTGCCAGCAGTTTAATGCTTCATGGGCCCCGGCCCGAGCAGTACTTC. Its translation: CASSLMLHGPRPEQYF.

This clone was seen only once. This CDR3 reads CASNPLAGASDTQYF. CDR3 nucleotide sequence: TGCGCCAGCAACCCACTAGCGGGAGCGTCAGATACGCAGTATTTT. This chain uses TRBV5-1 with TRBJ2-3, with 11 bases identical to TRBD2. The CDR3 is made up of 15 amino acids. The trim removed 6 bases at V and 4 bases at J, leaving 7 bases unmatched. CDR1 SGHRS and CDR2 YFSETQ come from the germline V gene. The whole variable domain, filled in from reference TRBV5-1 and TRBJ2-3, reads KAGVTQTPRYLIKTRGQQVTLSCSPISGHRSVSWYQQTPGQGLQFLFEYFSETQRNKGNFPGRFSGRQFSNSRSEMNVSTLELGDSALYLCASNPLAGASDTQYFGPGTRLTVL.

The chain employs TRBV19 and TRBJ2-6; 9 positions agree with TRBD1. The CDR3 is made up of 16 amino acids. CDR1 LNHDA and CDR2 SQIVND come from the germline V gene (reference sequence). Losses at the gene ends were 4 bases for V and 2 bases for J; bases not matched to a gene: 3. The CDR3 is CASSKTGGAGANVLTF. CDR3 nucleotide sequence: TGTGCCAGTAGTAAGACAGGGGGAGCTGGGGCCAACGTCCTGACTTTC. Combining the CDR3 with reference TRBV19 and TRBJ2-6 gives the whole variable domain DGGITQSPKYLFRKEGQNVTLSCEQNLNHDAMYWYRQDPGQGLRLIYYSQIVNDFQKGDIAEGYSVSREKKESFPLTVTSAQKNPTAFYLCASSKTGGAGANVLTFGAGSRLTVL.

The chain uses TRBV7-2 and TRBJ1-5; D ambiguous. CDR1 and CDR2 (germline): SGHTA, FQGNSA. The CDR3 sequence is 13 residues long. Between the trimmed V and J ends, which lost 3 bases and 2 bases, there was a span of 5 bases. The CDR3 DNA reads TGTGCCAGCAGCTTTACAGGCAATCAGCCCCAGCATTTT. Its translation is CASSFTGNQPQHF.

The chain has TRBV19 and TRBJ2-7; D uncertain. This CDR3 has 13 amino acids. CDR1 and CDR2 from the germline V gene are LNHDA and SQIVND (reference sequence). V lost 4 bases to trimming and J lost 3 bases, with 10 bases between them. The DNA of the CDR3 is TGTGCCAGTAGTACACAGAAAAACTACGAGCAGTACTTC. Encoded protein: CASSTQKNYEQYF.

The chain carries TRBV7-8 and TRBJ2-7, with 8 bases that match TRBD1. This CDR3 has 14 amino acids. V lost 5 bases, J lost 0 bases, and 3 bases stayed unmatched. CDR1 is SGHVS and CDR2 is FQNEAQ in the germline V gene. As DNA, the CDR3 is TGTGCCAGCAGCGGGGACAGGAGCTCCTACGAGCAGTACTTC. Amino acids: CASSGDRSSYEQYF.

The chain couples TRBV7-8 to TRBJ1-5; tentative D call: TRBD1 (5 bases). This CDR3 comprises 13 residues. The V and J ends lost 5 bases and 3 bases respectively, with 8 bases between them. Germline V lookup: CDR1 SGHVS, CDR2 FQNEAQ. CDR3 protein: CASSLGHNQPQHF. For the CDR3, the DNA is TGTGCCAGCAGCCTAGGACACAATCAGCCCCAGCATTTT. The complete variable domain, with remaining parts taken from reference TRBV7-8 and TRBJ1-5, reads GAGVSQSPRYKVAKRGQDVALRCDPISGHVSLFWYQQALGQGPEFLTYFQNEAQLDKSGLPSDRFFAERPEGSVSTLKIQRTQQEDSAVYLCASSLGHNQPQHFGDGTRLSIL.

The chain links TRBV19 to TRBJ1-1; the D gene is possibly TRBD1 (5 bases). There are 16 residues in the CDR3. Germline CDR1 and CDR2: LNHDA and SQIVND (reference sequence). Trimming removed 5 bases from V and 3 bases from J, with 19 bases in between. This CDR3 is CASSPAWGSWHTEAFF. The CDR3 DNA reads as TGTGCCAGTAGTCCCGCCTGGGGCAGTTGGCACACTGAAGCTTTCTTT.

V and J are TRBV11-2 and TRBJ2-3; no reliable D call. V shed 2 bases and J shed 5 bases, with 11 bases lying between them. This CDR3 is built from 14 residues. CDR1 is SGHAT and CDR2 is FQNNGV in the germline V gene. The CDR3: CASSLPSTGDTQYF. The CDR3 DNA reads as TGTGCCAGCAGCTTACCCTCGACTGGAGATACGCAGTATTTT. Complete variable domain (other parts from reference TRBV11-2 and TRBJ2-3): EAGVAQSPRYKIIEKRQSVAFWCNPISGHATLYWYQQILGQGPKLLIQFQNNGVVDDSQLPKDRFSAERLKGVDSTLKIQPAKLEDSAVYLCASSLPSTGDTQYFGPGTRLTVL.

The chain uses TRBV7-2 and TRBJ1-5; tentatively, D is TRBD1 (6 bases). Trimming shortened V by 5 bases and J by 2 bases, and 10 bases separated the two germline ends. This CDR3 has 14 residues. Germline V lookup: CDR1 SGHTA, CDR2 FQGNSA. This CDR3 is CASSPRQGNQPQHF. DNA of the CDR3: TGTGCCAGCAGCCCCAGACAGGGCAATCAGCCCCAGCATTTT.

The chain is built from TRBV7-2 and TRBJ2-2, with D possibly being TRBD1 (6 bases). Germline-derived CDR1 and CDR2 are SGHTA and FQGNSA. Trimming cost V 7 bases and J 1 base, with 7 bases left between them. The CDR3 is 13 residues long. Written as DNA, the CDR3 is TGTGCCAGCAAGGACAGGAACACCGGGGAGCTGTTTTTT. Amino acids: CASKDRNTGELFF.

The V and J genes are TRBV5-1 and TRBJ1-1, with D tentatively TRBD1 (5 bases). Deletions cut 1 base from V and 4 bases from J, with 11 bases between. Germline loops: CDR1 SGHRS, CDR2 YFSETQ. The CDR3 has 14 amino acids. CDR3 sequence reads: CASSLRGTGTEAFF. The CDR3 DNA is TGCGCCAGCAGCTTGCGGGGGACGGGCACTGAAGCTTTCTTT.

The chain links TRBV4-1 to TRBJ1-5, with TRBD1 identical over 7 bases. Looked up from germline, CDR1 is MGHRA and CDR2 is YSYEKL. The CDR3 extends over 18 amino acids. The ends lost 0 bases at V and 9 bases at J; junction bases unmatched: 17. This CDR3 reads CASSQDAGTVTSGRPQHF. In DNA, the CDR3 is TGCGCCAGCAGCCAAGATGCGGGGACAGTCACGTCGGGTAGGCCCCAGCATTTT.

The chain employs TRBV7-9 and TRBJ2-7, with 9 bases fitting TRBD2. V lost 4 bases, J lost 2 bases, and 6 bases stayed unmatched. The CDR3 runs 15 residues. Germline CDR1 is SEHNR and CDR2 is FQNEAQ (reference sequence). In DNA form, the CDR3 reads TGTGCCAGCAGCTCATTAGCGGGAGTCGCCTACGAGCAGTACTTC. It translates to CASSSLAGVAYEQYF.

This clone was seen a few times. This chain connects TRBV27 to TRBJ1-6; 7 bases line up with TRBD1. Germline-derived CDR1 and CDR2 are MNHEY and SMNVEV (reference sequence). V was clipped by 3 bases and J by 10 bases; unmatched bases: 15. The CDR3 covers 17 residues. The CDR3 DNA sequence: TGTGCCAGCAGTTTTGCACTCCTAGGACAGGTGTCCTCACCCCTCCACTTT. This codes for CASSFALLGQVSSPLHF.

This rearrangement joins TRBV9 to TRBJ2-7; TRBD2 agrees at 7 bases. J was trimmed by 2 bases and V by 2 bases; bases with no gene match: 4. Germline assignment: CDR1 SGDLS and CDR2 YYNGEE. This CDR3 contains 14 residues. The CDR3 nucleotides are TGTGCCAGCAGCGTCCGGGACTACCCCTACGAGCAGTACTTC. Protein sequence: CASSVRDYPYEQYF.

This clone has just one count. The chain employs TRBV19 and TRBJ1-5; no clear D. This CDR3 is 16 amino acids long. From germline, CDR1 is LNHDA and CDR2 SQIVND (reference sequence). Trimming left V 3 bases short and J 1 base short, with 13 bases between. The CDR3: CASSIRHLASNQPQHF. The CDR3 DNA reads TGTGCCAGTAGTATCCGACATCTTGCAAGCAATCAGCCCCAGCATTTT.

The V gene is TRBV3-1 (or the pseudogene TRBV3-2), the J gene TRBJ1-3; weak D call: TRBD1 (6 bases). This CDR3 is built from 16 residues. The germline V gene has CDR1 LGHDT and CDR2 YNNKEL (reference sequence). The V and J ends lost 1 base and 0 bases respectively, with 10 bases between them. The CDR3 nucleotides are TGTGCCAGCAGCCAAGGGACGGGACACTCTGGAAACACCATATATTTT. It specifies CASSQGTGHSGNTIYF.

V gene TRBV4-1 combines with J gene TRBJ2-1; 7 bases are a match to TRBD2. The CDR3 covers 15 residues. Germline V gene data show CDR1 as MGHRA and CDR2 as YSYEKL. V shed 4 bases and J 8 bases; nucleotides not matched to a gene: 11. The CDR3: CASSLERDPRDEQFF. In DNA form, the CDR3 reads TGCGCCAGCAGCCTCGAGCGGGACCCCAGGGATGAGCAGTTCTTC.

V gene TRBV19 combines with J gene TRBJ1-1; a weak D match, TRBD1 (5 bases). The CDR3 spans 15 residues. In germline, CDR1 is LNHDA, CDR2 SQIVND (reference sequence). Trimming removed 3 bases at V and 13 bases at J, with 24 bases between. This CDR3 is CASSITTATRNGGFF. For the CDR3, the DNA is TGTGCCAGTAGTATTACGACAGCGACCAGAAATGGTGGTTTCTTT.

This chain links TRBV28 with TRBJ2-7, with TRBD1 matching 10 bases. Germline V gene lookup returns CDR1 MDHEN and CDR2 SYDVKM. V lost 6 bases and J lost 4; bases outside the gene matches: 12. The CDR3 is made up of 16 amino acids. CDR3 coding DNA: TGTGCCAGCAGCCCATTTGACAGGGGGCTTGCTTACGAGCAGTACTTC. It yields the protein CASSPFDRGLAYEQYF.

The chain uses TRBV4-3 and TRBJ2-1, with 12 nucleotides matching TRBD2. V was pared by 1 base and J by 0 bases, with 13 bases of the junction left unmatched. In germline, CDR1 is LGHNA, CDR2 YSLEER. The CDR3 extends over 21 amino acids. As DNA, the CDR3 is TGCGCCAGCAGCCAAGTCCCAAAGGCTAGCGGGAGGGCCTACTCCTACAATGAGCAGTTCTTC. Its translation: CASSQVPKASGRAYSYNEQFF.

The rearrangement uses TRBV9 and TRBJ1-5; 7 bases line up with TRBD1. The CDR3 has 14 amino acids. Germline values: CDR1 SGDLS, CDR2 YYNGEE. Unmatched junction bases numbered 7, after V lost 1 base and J lost 9 bases. The CDR3 spells CASSVRDSPWPQHF. The CDR3 region has the DNA TGTGCCAGCAGCGTACGGGACAGCCCATGGCCCCAGCATTTT.

The gene calls are TRBV18 and TRBJ1-4; D remains ambiguous. V was pared by 3 bases and J by 0 bases, with 14 bases between. The CDR3 is made up of 17 amino acids. Germline V gene lookup returns CDR1 KGHSH and CDR2 LQKENI. Written as DNA, the CDR3 is TGTGCCAGCTCACCGTGGGGAGAGCCTGCAACTAATGAAAAACTGTTTTTT. Translation: CASSPWGEPATNEKLFF.

V and J are TRBV2 and TRBJ2-1; 11 positions match TRBD2. With 3 bases clipped from V and 1 base from J, the junction kept 11 bases outside the gene matches. CDR3 size: 19 residues. CDR1 is SNHLY, CDR2 FYNNEI, per germline. This CDR3 reads CASSDSTSGSSISYNEQFF. CDR3 nucleotides: TGTGCCAGCAGTGATAGTACTAGCGGGAGTTCCATTTCCTACAATGAGCAGTTCTTC.

V is TRBV13 and J is TRBJ2-7; TRBD2 agrees at 8 bases. Losses at the gene ends were 0 bases for V and 3 bases for J; bases not matched to a gene: 1. The CDR3 spans 14 residues. Per the germline V gene, CDR1 is PRHDT and CDR2 is FYEKMQ (reference sequence). CDR3 in DNA: TGTGCCAGCAGCTTAGGGACTAGCGACTACGAGCAGTACTTC. Encoded protein: CASSLGTSDYEQYF.

The chain employs TRBV7-8 and TRBJ1-6; unclear D gene. The germline V gene has CDR1 SGHVS and CDR2 FQNEAQ. V lost 2 bases, J lost 7 bases, and 9 bases lay in between. This CDR3 contains 14 residues. The CDR3 DNA reads TGTGCCAGCAGCTTAATTGCAGGCAATTCACCCCTCCACTTT. Translating gives CASSLIAGNSPLHF.